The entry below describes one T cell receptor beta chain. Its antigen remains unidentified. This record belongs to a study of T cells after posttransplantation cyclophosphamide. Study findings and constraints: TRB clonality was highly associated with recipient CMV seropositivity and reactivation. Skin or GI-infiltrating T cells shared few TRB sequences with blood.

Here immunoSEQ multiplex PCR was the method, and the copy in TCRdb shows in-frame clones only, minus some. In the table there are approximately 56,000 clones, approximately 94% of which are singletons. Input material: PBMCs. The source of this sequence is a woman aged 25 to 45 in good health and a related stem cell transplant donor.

Written as DNA, the CDR3 is TGTGCCAGTAGTTCACGGACAGGGGGCATGGAGACCCAGTACTTC. The encoded protein is CASSSRTGGMETQYF. The chain links TRBV19 to TRBJ2-5; 11 bases align to TRBD1. V gave up 5 bases and J gave up 5 bases; unmatched junction bases: 7. Looked up from germline, CDR1 is LNHDA and CDR2 is SQIVND (reference sequence). The CDR3 is 15 residues long.